A selection of T cell receptor beta chains follows, all from one sample in a study of vaccination and CD4 T cells after COVID-19. MiXCR, run by TCRdb on the PCR reads, gives a single entry per CDR3 protein. The sample carries fewer than 2,500 distinct CDR3 sequences, less than 35% recorded once. These receptors have no identified antigens. The sample consisted of CD4+ T cells from blood, cultured in vitro, taken after SARS-CoV-2 vaccination. The receptors come from a human donor who had recovered from COVID-19. CDR3s include the opening cysteine and the closing phenylalanine or tryptophan. A D gene is named only where the DNA matches it firmly. Expanded clones are given a class, and other clones once, few, many or no size at all.

>NA|medium-sized|TRBJ1-6|TRBV20-1
TGCAGTGCTATAGGGGGGAGTTTAGATTCACCCCTCCACTTT
CSAIGGSLDSPLHF
>NA|few|TRBJ1-5|TRBV28
TGTGCCAGAAGAGGACAGTTAAATAATCAGCCCCAGCATTTT
CARRGQLNNQPQHF
>NA|NA|TRBJ1-5|TRBV25-1
TGTGCCAGCAGTGGTGGAGGACCGAATCAGCCCCAGCATTTT
CASSGGGPNQPQHF
>NA|medium-sized|TRBJ2-7|TRBV14
TGTGCCAGCAACGTCCGTCAGGGCTCCTACGAGCAGTACTTC
CASNVRQGSYEQYF
>NA|few|TRBJ2-5|TRBV4-3
TGCGCCAGCAGCCAGATGGAAACGGGGACCCAGTACTTC
CASSQMETGTQYF
>NA|medium-sized|TRBJ2-7|TRBV6-5
TGTGCCAGCAGTTACCCGAAGCCGTACTTC
CASSYPKPYF
>NA|medium-sized|TRBJ2-7|TRBV28
TGTGCCACCTCCCTATCGGGGGTGGCGGTTGTAGACGAGCAGTACTTC
CATSLSGVAVVDEQYF
>NA|once|TRBJ2-3|TRBV18
TGTGCCAGCTCACCCGCAAGCAGGCCCCCCGCAGATACGCAGTATTTT
CASSPASRPPADTQYF
>NA|medium-sized|TRBJ2-7|TRBV28
TGTGCCAGCAGTCAGTCAGGCGGTCCTCGGGGCGAGCAGTACTTC
CASSQSGGPRGEQYF
>TRBD1|NA|TRBJ1-5|TRBV20-1
TGCAGTGCTAGAGGTCGACAGGGGCGTCAGCCCCAGCATTTT
CSARGRQGRQPQHF
>TRBD1|few|TRBJ2-1|TRBV7-2
TGTGCCAGCAGCTTACGCGACAGGGTCTACAATGAGCAGTTCTTC
CASSLRDRVYNEQFF
>TRBD1|few|TRBJ1-2|TRBV6-1
TGTGCCAGCAGCCAAGGTGGGGGCAGGGGGCTGAAGGGCTACACCTTC
CASSQGGGRGLKGYTF
>NA|medium-sized|TRBJ1-1|TRBV7-2
TGTGCCAGCAAGCCCCTTGGCCCAGCCGCTTTAGCTGAAGCTTTCTTT
CASKPLGPAALAEAFF
>NA|NA|TRBJ1-1|TRBV20-1
TGCAGTGCGCCCGACTACCGCGGGCACACTGAAGCTTTCTTT
CSAPDYRGHTEAFF
>NA|NA|TRBJ2-1|TRBV10-3
TGTGCCATCAGCCGGGATAGCCTTGGAGTTGAGCAGTTCTTC
CAISRDSLGVEQFF
>NA|few|TRBJ2-1|TRBV20-1
TGCAGTGCTAGCCCCATCTCGGTTGGGAACGGAAAGGATGAGCAGTTCTTC
CSASPISVGNGKDEQFF
>NA|few|TRBJ1-2|TRBV7-9
TGTGCCAGCAGCCGTGCGGAGGCCCCTGGCTATGGCTACACCTTC
CASSRAEAPGYGYTF
>NA|medium-sized|TRBJ2-5|TRBV27
TGTGCCAGCAGTTTATCTAGGGGGAAAGAGACCCAGTACTTC
CASSLSRGKETQYF
>NA|few|TRBJ1-1|TRBV6-4
TGTGCCAGCCGGAGGACAGAGAACACTGAAGCTTTCTTT
CASRRTENTEAFF
>NA|NA|TRBJ1-6|TRBV6-5
TGTGCCAGCAGTTACTCAGGGGGTTGGTCCCTCCACTTT
CASSYSGGWSLHF
>NA|NA|TRBJ1-5|TRBV4-1
TGCGCCAGCAGCCTTGTTCTTAAACCGGAGGGCAATCAGCCCCAGCATTTT
CASSLVLKPEGNQPQHF
>NA|medium-sized|TRBJ1-2|TRBV7-8
TGTGCCAGCAGCGGTCCATTCGGGACGAACTATGGCTACACCTTC
CASSGPFGTNYGYTF
>NA|NA|TRBJ1-1|TRBV20-1
TGCAGTGTTAGAACAACAGGGCCGAGCACTGAAGCTTTCTTT
CSVRTTGPSTEAFF
>NA|NA|TRBJ1-2|TRBV19
TGTGCCAGTAGTCCACAGGGCTATGGCTACACCTTC
CASSPQGYGYTF
>TRBD1|medium-sized|TRBJ2-7|TRBV7-3
TGTGCCAGCAGCCGGGGACAGGGAAGCTCCTACGAGCAGTACTTC
CASSRGQGSSYEQYF
>NA|medium-sized|TRBJ2-7|TRBV7-2
TGTGCCAGCAGCTTGTCGACACCGGGACGGGGGTACTTC
CASSLSTPGRGYF
>TRBD1|NA|TRBJ2-5|TRBV24-1
TGTGCCACCAGTGCCGAGGCCGGGACAGGGGTCCCCCAAGAGACCCAGTACTTC
CATSAEAGTGVPQETQYF
>NA|few|TRBJ1-1|TRBV20-1
TGCAGTGCTAGAGACTGGTCAACGGTCCTCACTGAAGCTTTCTTT
CSARDWSTVLTEAFF
>TRBD1|medium-sized|TRBJ2-7|TRBV11-1
TGTGCCAGCAGCCGACGGGACAGGGAGCAGTACTTC
CASSRRDREQYF
>NA|medium-sized|TRBJ2-5|TRBV10-1
TGCGCCAGCAGTGAGGGACTCAAGACCCAGTACTTC
CASSEGLKTQYF
>TRBD1|NA|TRBJ2-5|TRBV9
TGTGCCAGCAGCGCCGGACAGGGGGCCGAGACCCAGTACTTC
CASSAGQGAETQYF
>NA|NA|TRBJ1-1|TRBV6-4
TGTGCCAGCAGTCCGGGGGGGGTGAACACTGAAGCTTTCTTT
CASSPGGVNTEAFF
>TRBD1|NA|TRBJ1-2|TRBV7-3
TGTGCCAGCAGCCCTAGGACAGGTTCCTATGGCTACACCTTC
CASSPRTGSYGYTF
>TRBD1|NA|TRBJ1-1|TRBV7-9
TGTGCCAGCAGCTCGGACAGGCGCACTGAAGCTTTCTTT
CASSSDRRTEAFF
>NA|NA|TRBJ2-7|TRBV19
TGTGCCAGTAGCGACAGTTACTACGAGCAGTACTTC
CASSDSYYEQYF
>TRBD1|NA|TRBJ2-5|TRBV12-3/TRBV12-4
TGTGCCAGCAGTTTGTCGGGACAGGCACAAGAGACCCAGTACTTC
CASSLSGQAQETQYF
>TRBD1|medium-sized|TRBJ2-5|TRBV28
TGTGCCAGCAGTTTCGGACAGGGGGTAGAGACCCAGTACTTC
CASSFGQGVETQYF
>NA|NA|TRBJ1-1|TRBV7-2
TGTGCCAGCAGCTTACGCATGACAGGCCCCACTGAAGCTTTCTTT
CASSLRMTGPTEAFF
>NA|medium-sized|TRBJ1-6|TRBV6-2/TRBV6-3
TGTGCCAGCAGTTACGGGGCCTATAATTCACCCCTCCACTTT
CASSYGAYNSPLHF
>NA|few|TRBJ1-1|TRBV7-3
TGTGCCAGCAGCTTAAGAGGGTTGGGTGAAGCTTTCTTT
CASSLRGLGEAFF
>NA|medium-sized|TRBJ2-7|TRBV7-9
TGTGCCAGCAGCTTTGTTGATTCCTACGAGCAGTACTTC
CASSFVDSYEQYF
>TRBD2|medium-sized|TRBJ2-6|TRBV28
TGTGCCAGCAGTTTGAAGAGGGGAGGGCCTGGGGCCAACGTCCTGACTTTC
CASSLKRGGPGANVLTF
>NA|medium-sized|TRBJ2-3|TRBV20-1
TGCAGTGCTAGGGCTAGATACCTCACAGATACGCAGTATTTT
CSARARYLTDTQYF
>NA|medium-sized|TRBJ2-2|TRBV7-2
TGTGCCAGCAGCTTAGTCGGGGCGTACACCGGGGAGCTGTTTTTT
CASSLVGAYTGELFF
>TRBD2|NA|TRBJ2-5|TRBV6-2/TRBV6-3
TGTGCCAGCAGTGGGGGACTAGCGGGGGTCAGTAGGGAGACCCAGTACTTC
CASSGGLAGVSRETQYF
>NA|few|TRBJ1-2|TRBV7-9
TGTGCCAGCGGCTTAAACCTGGGGGTCAACTATGGCTACACCTTC
CASGLNLGVNYGYTF
>NA|NA|TRBJ1-2|TRBV7-2
TGTGCCAGCAGCTTAGACTGGTATGGCTACACCTTC
CASSLDWYGYTF
>NA|NA|TRBJ1-5|TRBV6-1
TGTGCCAGCAGTGAATTGGAGGGACAGCCCCAGCATTTT
CASSELEGQPQHF
>NA|NA|TRBJ1-1|TRBV7-3
TGTGCCAGCAGCTACCTGCCGAACACTGAAGCTTTCTTT
CASSYLPNTEAFF
>NA|NA|TRBJ2-2|TRBV10-3
TGTGCCATCAGTGTCCTGGCGACTTCGAACACCGGGGAGCTGTTTTTT
CAISVLATSNTGELFF
>NA|once|TRBJ2-3|TRBV7-3
TGTGCCAGCAGCTTAACCCACAGCGACTGGGATAGCGGTACGCAGTATTTT
CASSLTHSDWDSGTQYF
>TRBD1|hyperexpanded|TRBJ1-2|TRBV7-8
TGTGCCAGCAGCACTAGACAGGGAACGGTCCATGGCTACACCTTC
CASSTRQGTVHGYTF
>NA|NA|TRBJ1-2|TRBV6-5
TGTGCCAGCAGTTACTCGTCCACAGCGGGCTATGGCTACACCTTC
CASSYSSTAGYGYTF
>NA|medium-sized|TRBJ2-1|TRBV20-1
TGCAGTGCTAGCGGGAGCCCCTACAATGAGCAGTTCTTC
CSASGSPYNEQFF
>NA|few|TRBJ2-7|TRBV6-2/TRBV6-3
TGTGCCAGCAGTAGGCTGGGGTCGGGGGACTACGAGCAGTACTTC
CASSRLGSGDYEQYF